The entry below gives a single T cell receptor (beta chain) sequence along with its context. Its target is not known. Sample-barcoded 5' priming and a J-beta primer mix drove a second PCR of about 6 to 12 cycles. TCRdb re-called the 5' RACE reads through MiXCR, storing one row per CDR3 protein. The sample consists of about 780,000 distinct CDR3 sequences, more than 35% of them appearing once. Trimming shortened V by 6 bases and J by 1 base, and 13 bases separated the two germline ends. This CDR3 comprises 15 residues. The V gene's germline CDR1 is SGHRS and CDR2 YFSETQ. This entry belongs to a study of blood T cells in healthy people across ages. Whole-study results and caveats: For the donors, CMV status was unknown and possibly confounded expanded clonotype changes. With naive T cell percentage, TCR beta diversity showed a strong correlation.

This TCR was sampled from an older man in good health. The sample was blood. This chain joins TRBV5-1 and TRBJ2-2; possibly TRBD2 for D (5 bases). The CDR3 sequence is CASTRDGRNTGELFF. The CDR3 nucleotides are TGCGCCAGCACCCGTGATGGGAGGAACACCGGGGAGCTGTTTTTT.